This T cell receptor (beta chain) was captured by sequencing in a study of shared clonotypes between healthy human individuals. Study-wide results and caveats: Several donors showed sharing of roughly 5% of naive CD4 clonotypes.

CD45RO-negative, CCR7-selected cells formed the naive CD8 fraction, which excluded terminally differentiated effector memory CD45RA+ cells. CDR1 is DFQATT and CDR2 is SNEGSKA in the germline V gene (reference sequence). V was cut by 6 bases and J by 6 bases, with 8 bases left in between. CDR3 size: 11 residues. About this clone itself: Its antigen is undetermined.

Authors' data handling: Filtering differed because ImmunoSEQ produced junction-only sequences that carried no quality scores. Profiled with immunoSEQ multiplex PCR; TCRdb holds only in-frame clones, not every one. Clone size and the V and J calls come from that table; the DNA yielded D and trimming. The sample has some 2,000,000 clones; approximately 95% are singletons. This clonotype was obtained from a young man in good health. The sequencing sample was made of naive CD8+ T cells sorted from blood. This chain joins TRBV20-1 and TRBJ2-2; D is possibly TRBD1 (5 bases). DNA for the CDR3: TGCAGTGCCAAGGGGCCCGGGGAGCTGTTTTTT. Translation: CSAKGPGELFF.